The T cell receptor beta chain described here comes from a study of Ad26.COV2.S vaccination and SARS-CoV-2 variants. General observations from the study: Vaccinated and placebo-treated recipients had similar non-spike TCR breadth.

As to this clone: Antigen unknown.

Profiled with immunoSEQ multiplex PCR; TCRdb holds only in-frame clones, not every one. The data contain 300,000 to 500,000 clones, around 85% of them seen just once; the ten biggest clones take up 3.5%. The treatment was: about 20 received Ad26.COV2.S at low or high dose, single or two shots; roughly 5 received placebo; per-sample allocation not given. At day 63 after the first vaccine or placebo injection, samples were drawn. The CDR3 has 15 residues. V was cut by 0 bases and J by 2 bases, with 8 bases left in between. Germline V CDR1 and CDR2: MGHRA, YSYEKL. The sequenced sample was peripheral blood, obtained in a trial of Ad26.COV2.S vaccine versus placebo. The rearrangement joins TRBV4-1 to TRBJ2-1; a weak D match, TRBD1 (5 bases). The sequence derives from a person between 18 and 59 years old who received the Ad26.COV2.S COVID-19 vaccine or a placebo. In DNA form, the CDR3 reads TGCGCCAGCAGCCAAGACTCAGGGACCTACAATGAGCAGTTCTTC. Translating gives CASSQDSGTYNEQFF.